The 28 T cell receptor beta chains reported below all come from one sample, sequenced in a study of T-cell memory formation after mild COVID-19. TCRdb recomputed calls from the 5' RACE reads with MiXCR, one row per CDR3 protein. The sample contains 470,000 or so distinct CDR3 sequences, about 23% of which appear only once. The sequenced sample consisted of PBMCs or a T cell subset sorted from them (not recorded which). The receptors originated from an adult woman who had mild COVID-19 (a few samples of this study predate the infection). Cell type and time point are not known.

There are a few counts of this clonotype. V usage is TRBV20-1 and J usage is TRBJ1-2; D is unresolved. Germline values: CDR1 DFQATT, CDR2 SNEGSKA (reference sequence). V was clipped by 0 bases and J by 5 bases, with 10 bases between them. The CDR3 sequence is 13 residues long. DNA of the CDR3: TGCAGTGCTAGAGAGGGAGTACGGTATGGCTACACCTTC. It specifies CSAREGVRYGYTF.

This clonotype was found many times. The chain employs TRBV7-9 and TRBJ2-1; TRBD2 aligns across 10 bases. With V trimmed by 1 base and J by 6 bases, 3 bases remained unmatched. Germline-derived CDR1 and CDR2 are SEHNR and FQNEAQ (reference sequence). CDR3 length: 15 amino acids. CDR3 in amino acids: CASSLGLAGSNEQFF. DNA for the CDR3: TGTGCCAGCAGCTTAGGACTAGCGGGTTCCAATGAGCAGTTCTTC.

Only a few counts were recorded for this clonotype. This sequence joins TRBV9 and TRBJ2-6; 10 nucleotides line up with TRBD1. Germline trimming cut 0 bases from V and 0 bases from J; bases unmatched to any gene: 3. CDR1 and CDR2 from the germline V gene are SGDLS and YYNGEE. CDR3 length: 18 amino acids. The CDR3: CASSVVGTGASGANVLTF. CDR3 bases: TGTGCCAGCAGCGTAGTTGGGACAGGGGCCTCTGGGGCCAACGTCCTGACTTTC.

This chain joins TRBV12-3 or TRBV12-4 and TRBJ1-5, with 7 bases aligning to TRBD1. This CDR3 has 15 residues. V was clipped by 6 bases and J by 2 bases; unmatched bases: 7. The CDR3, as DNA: TGTGCCAGCAGCTCAGGACAGGTTCGCAATCAGCCCCAGCATTTT. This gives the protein CASSSGQVRNQPQHF.

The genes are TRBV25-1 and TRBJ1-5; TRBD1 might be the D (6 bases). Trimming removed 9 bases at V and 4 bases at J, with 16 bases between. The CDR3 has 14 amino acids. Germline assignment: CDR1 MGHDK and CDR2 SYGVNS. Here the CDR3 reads CARPRQVPNQPQHF. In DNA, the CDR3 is TGTGCCAGACCCCGACAGGTGCCTAATCAGCCCCAGCATTTT.

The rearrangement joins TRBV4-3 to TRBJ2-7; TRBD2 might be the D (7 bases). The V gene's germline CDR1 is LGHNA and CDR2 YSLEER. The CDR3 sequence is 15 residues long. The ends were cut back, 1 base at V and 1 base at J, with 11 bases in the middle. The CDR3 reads CASSQAAGASYEQYF. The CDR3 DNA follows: TGCGCCAGCAGCCAAGCGGCGGGGGCTTCCTACGAGCAGTACTTC.

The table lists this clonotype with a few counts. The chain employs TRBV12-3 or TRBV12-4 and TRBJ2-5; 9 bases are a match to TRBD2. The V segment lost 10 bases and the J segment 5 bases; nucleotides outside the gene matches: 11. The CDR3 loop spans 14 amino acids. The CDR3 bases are TGTGCCACGACGCGGGAGGGCCTCGGGGAGACCCAGTACTTC. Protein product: CATTREGLGETQYF.

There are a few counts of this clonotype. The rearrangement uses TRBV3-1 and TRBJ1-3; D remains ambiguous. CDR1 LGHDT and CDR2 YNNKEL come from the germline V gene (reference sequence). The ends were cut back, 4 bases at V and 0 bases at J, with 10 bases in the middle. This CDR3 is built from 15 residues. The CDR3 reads CASSPPAGSGNTIYF. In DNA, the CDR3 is TGTGCCAGCAGCCCTCCAGCAGGCTCTGGAAACACCATATATTTT.

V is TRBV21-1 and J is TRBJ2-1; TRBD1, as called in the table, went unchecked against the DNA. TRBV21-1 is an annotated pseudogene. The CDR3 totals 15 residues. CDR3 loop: CASSKEDIEVNEQFF. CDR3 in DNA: TGTGCCAGCAGCAAAGAGGACATTGAGGTGAATGAGCAGTTCTTC.

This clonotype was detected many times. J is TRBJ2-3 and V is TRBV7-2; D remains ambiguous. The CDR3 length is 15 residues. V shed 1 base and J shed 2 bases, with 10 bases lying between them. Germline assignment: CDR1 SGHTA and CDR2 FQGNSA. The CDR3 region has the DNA TGTGCCAGCAGCTTAGACTTGCGCCTCACAGATACGCAGTATTTT. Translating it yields CASSLDLRLTDTQYF.

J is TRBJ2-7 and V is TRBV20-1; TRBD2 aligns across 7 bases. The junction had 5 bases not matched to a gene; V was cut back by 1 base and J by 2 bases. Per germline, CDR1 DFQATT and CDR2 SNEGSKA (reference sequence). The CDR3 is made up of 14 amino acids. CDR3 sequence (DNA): TGCAGTGCTAGAGGACTAGCCGTACCCTACGAGCAGTACTTC. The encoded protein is CSARGLAVPYEQYF.

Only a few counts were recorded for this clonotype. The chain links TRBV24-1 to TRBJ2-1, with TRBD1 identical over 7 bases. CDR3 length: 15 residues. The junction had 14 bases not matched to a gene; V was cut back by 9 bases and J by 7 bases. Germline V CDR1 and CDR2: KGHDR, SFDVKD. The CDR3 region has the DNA TGTGCCACCTCAAGAGGGGGCGCGGGTTTGAATGAGCAGTTCTTC. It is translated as CATSRGGAGLNEQFF.

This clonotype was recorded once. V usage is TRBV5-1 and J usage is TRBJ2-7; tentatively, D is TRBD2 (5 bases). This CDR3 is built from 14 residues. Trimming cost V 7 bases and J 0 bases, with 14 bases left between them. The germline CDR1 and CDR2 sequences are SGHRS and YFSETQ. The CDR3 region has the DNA TGCGCCAGCGTGCAGGACTCAAACTCCTACGAGCAGTACTTC. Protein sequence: CASVQDSNSYEQYF.

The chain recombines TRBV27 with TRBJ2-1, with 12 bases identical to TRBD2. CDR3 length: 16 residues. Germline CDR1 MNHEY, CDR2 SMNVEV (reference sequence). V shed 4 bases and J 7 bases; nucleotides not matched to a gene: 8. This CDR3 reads CASSSRLAGVINEQFF. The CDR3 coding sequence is TGTGCCAGCAGTTCCCGACTAGCGGGAGTTATAAATGAGCAGTTCTTC.

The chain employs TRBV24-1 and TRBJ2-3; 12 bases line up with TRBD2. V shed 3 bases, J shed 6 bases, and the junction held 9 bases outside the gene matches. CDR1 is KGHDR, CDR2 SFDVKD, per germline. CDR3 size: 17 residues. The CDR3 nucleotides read TGTGCCACCAGTGATAGGACTAGCGGGAAGACGGGGGATACGCAGTATTTT. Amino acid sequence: CATSDRTSGKTGDTQYF.

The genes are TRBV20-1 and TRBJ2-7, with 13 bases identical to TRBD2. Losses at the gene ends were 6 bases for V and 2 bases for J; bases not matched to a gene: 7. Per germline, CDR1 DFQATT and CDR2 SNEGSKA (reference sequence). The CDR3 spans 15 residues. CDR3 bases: TGCAGTGCGAGGACTAGCGGGGGAACTACCTACGAGCAGTACTTC. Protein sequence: CSARTSGGTTYEQYF.

The CDR3 here is CAISEPKTGANTEAFF. CDR3 nucleotides: TGTGCCATCAGTGAGCCGAAGACAGGGGCGAACACTGAAGCTTTCTTT. V gene TRBV10-3 combines with J gene TRBJ1-1; 8 nucleotides agree with TRBD1. The CDR3 totals 16 residues. CDR1 ENHRY and CDR2 SYGVKD come from the germline V gene. Trimming cost V 2 bases and J 1 base; bases outside gene matches: 6.

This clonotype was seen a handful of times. The CDR3 loop is CASSWQGYYGYTF. In DNA form, the CDR3 reads TGCGCCAGCAGCTGGCAGGGCTACTATGGCTACACCTTC. V and J are TRBV5-1 and TRBJ1-2, with D perhaps matching TRBD1 (5 bases). Germline V gene lookup returns CDR1 SGHRS and CDR2 YFSETQ. Trimming pared 3 bases from V and 3 bases from J, leaving 9 bases between. This CDR3 is 13 amino acids long.

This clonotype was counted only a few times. The CDR3 DNA sequence: TGTGCCAGCAGTTACGGGATTACCAACACTGAAGCTTTCTTT. It codes for CASSYGITNTEAFF. The rearrangement joins TRBV6-5 to TRBJ1-1; D is undetermined. This CDR3 comprises 14 residues. Germline assignment: CDR1 MNHEY and CDR2 SVGAGI. Trimming took off 2 bases at V and 2 bases at J, with 9 bases between the two ends.

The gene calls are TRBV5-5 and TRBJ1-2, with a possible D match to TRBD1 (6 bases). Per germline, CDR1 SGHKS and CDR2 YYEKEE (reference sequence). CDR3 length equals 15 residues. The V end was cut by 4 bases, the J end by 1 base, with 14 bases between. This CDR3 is CASSRQETLNYGYTF. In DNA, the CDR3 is TGTGCCAGCAGCCGACAGGAGACTCTTAACTATGGCTACACCTTC.

The CDR3 is CASSPRAGAPGNEQFF. Here the CDR3 DNA reads TGTGCCAGCTCACCACGTGCAGGGGCGCCCGGCAATGAGCAGTTCTTC. This sequence joins TRBV18 and TRBJ2-1; tentative D call: TRBD1 (6 bases). With 1 base removed from V and 6 bases from J, the gap between germline ends came to 16 bases. CDR1 is KGHSH, CDR2 LQKENI, per germline. The CDR3 covers 16 residues.

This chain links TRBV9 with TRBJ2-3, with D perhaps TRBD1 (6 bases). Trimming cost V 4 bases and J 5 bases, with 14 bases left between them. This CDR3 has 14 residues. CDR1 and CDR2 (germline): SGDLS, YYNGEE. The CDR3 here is CASSFRDMEDTQYF. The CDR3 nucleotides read TGTGCCAGCAGCTTCCGGGACATGGAAGATACGCAGTATTTT.

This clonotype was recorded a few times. The CDR3 nucleotides read TGTGCCAGCAGCTTCGGGGGCGGGACTCTGAACACTGAAGCTTTCTTT. Translated: CASSFGGGTLNTEAFF. V is TRBV5-4 and J is TRBJ1-1, with D possibly being TRBD1 (6 bases). Germline V lookup: CDR1 SGHNT, CDR2 YYREEE (reference sequence). V lost 2 bases and J lost 0, with 14 bases in between. CDR3 size: 16 residues.

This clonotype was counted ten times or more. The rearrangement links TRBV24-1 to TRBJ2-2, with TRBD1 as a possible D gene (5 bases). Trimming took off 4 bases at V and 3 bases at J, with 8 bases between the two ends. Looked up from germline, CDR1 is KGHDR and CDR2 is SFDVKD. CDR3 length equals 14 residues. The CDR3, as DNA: TGTGCCACCAGTGACGGCAGGGACACCGGGGAGCTGTTTTTT. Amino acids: CATSDGRDTGELFF.

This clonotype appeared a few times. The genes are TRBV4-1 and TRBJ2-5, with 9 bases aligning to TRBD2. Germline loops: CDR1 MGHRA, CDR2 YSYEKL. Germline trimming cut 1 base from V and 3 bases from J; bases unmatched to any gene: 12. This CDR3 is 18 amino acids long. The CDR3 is CASSQGGTSASGKETQYF. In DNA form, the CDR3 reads TGCGCCAGCAGCCAAGGTGGGACCAGTGCTAGCGGGAAAGAGACCCAGTACTTC.

CDR3 residues: CASSSRTSGFTGELFF. CDR3 DNA: TGCGCCAGCAGCTCCCGGACTAGCGGGTTTACCGGGGAGCTGTTTTTT. The chain has TRBV5-1 and TRBJ2-2; 11 nucleotides match TRBD2. Germline CDR1 reads SGHRS; CDR2 reads YFSETQ. There are 16 residues in the CDR3. V was clipped by 3 bases and J by 5 bases; unmatched bases: 6.

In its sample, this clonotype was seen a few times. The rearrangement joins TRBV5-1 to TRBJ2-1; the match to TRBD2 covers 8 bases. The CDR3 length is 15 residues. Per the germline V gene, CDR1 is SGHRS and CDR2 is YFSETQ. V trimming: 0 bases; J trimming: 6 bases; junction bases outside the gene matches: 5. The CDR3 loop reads CASSLALAGTNEQFF. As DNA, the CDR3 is TGCGCCAGCAGCTTGGCGTTAGCGGGGACCAATGAGCAGTTCTTC.

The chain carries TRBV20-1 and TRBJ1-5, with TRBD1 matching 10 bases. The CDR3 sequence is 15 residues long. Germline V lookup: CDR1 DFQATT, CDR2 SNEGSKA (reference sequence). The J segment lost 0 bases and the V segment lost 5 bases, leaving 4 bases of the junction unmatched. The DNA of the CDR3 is TGCAGTGCTCGAGGACAGGGGGTTAGCAATCAGCCCCAGCATTTT. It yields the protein CSARGQGVSNQPQHF.